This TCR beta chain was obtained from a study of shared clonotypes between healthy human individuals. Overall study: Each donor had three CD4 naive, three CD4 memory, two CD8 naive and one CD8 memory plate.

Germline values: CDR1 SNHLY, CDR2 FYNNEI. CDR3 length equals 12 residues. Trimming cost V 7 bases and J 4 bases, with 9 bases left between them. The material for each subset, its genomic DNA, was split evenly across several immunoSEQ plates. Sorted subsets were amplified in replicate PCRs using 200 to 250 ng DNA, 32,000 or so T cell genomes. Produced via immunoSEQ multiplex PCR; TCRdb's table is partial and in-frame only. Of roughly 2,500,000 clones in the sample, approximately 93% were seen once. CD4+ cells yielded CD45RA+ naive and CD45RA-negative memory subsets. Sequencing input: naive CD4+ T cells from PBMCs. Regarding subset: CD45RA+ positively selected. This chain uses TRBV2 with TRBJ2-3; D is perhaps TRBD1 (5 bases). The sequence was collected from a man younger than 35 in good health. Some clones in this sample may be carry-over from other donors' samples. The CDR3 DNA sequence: TGTGCCAGCAAAGGGGATGCAGATACGCAGTATTTT. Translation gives CASKGDADTQYF.